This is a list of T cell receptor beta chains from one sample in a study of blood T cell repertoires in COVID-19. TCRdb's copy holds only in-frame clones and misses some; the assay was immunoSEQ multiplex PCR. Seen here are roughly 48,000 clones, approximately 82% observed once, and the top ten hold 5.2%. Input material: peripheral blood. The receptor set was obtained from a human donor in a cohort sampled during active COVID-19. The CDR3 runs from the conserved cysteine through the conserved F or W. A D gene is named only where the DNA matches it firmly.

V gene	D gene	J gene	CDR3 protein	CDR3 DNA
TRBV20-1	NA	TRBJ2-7	CSASGQGGNEQYF	TGCAGTGCCAGTGGTCAGGGTGGCAACGAGCAGTACTTC
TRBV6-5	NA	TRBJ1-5	CASRNRGGINQPQHF	TGTGCCAGCAGAAATAGGGGGGGGATCAATCAGCCCCAGCATTTT
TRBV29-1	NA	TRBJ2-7	CSVEGPLGPEQYF	TGCAGCGTTGAAGGCCCCTTGGGCCCCGAGCAGTACTTC
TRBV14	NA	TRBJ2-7	CASSPEGSFLYEQYF	TGTGCCAGCAGCCCGGAGGGTTCATTTCTCTACGAGCAGTACTTC
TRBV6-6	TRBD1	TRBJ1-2	CASSYSGTAGYTF	TGTGCCAGCAGTTACTCTGGGACAGCTGGCTACACCTTC
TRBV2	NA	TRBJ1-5	CASSDGSLGPQHF	TGTGCCAGCAGTGACGGCAGCCTAGGGCCCCAGCATTTT
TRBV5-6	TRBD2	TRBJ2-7	CASSRPTSAASYEQYF	TGTGCCAGCAGCCGCCCAACTAGCGCGGCCTCCTACGAGCAGTACTTC
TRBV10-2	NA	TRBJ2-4	CASSELGLQASPVYF	TGCGCCAGCAGTGAGTTGGGACTCCAAGCGTCACCAGTTTACTTC
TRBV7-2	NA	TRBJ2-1	CASSSPEVIEQFF	TGTGCCAGCAGCTCCCCCGAGGTCATTGAGCAGTTCTTC
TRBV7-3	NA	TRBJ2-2	CASSSLIPGNGELFF	TGTGCCAGCAGCTCCCTTATACCGGGTAACGGGGAGCTGTTTTTT